This T cell receptor beta chain is from a study of T cells in Graves' hyperthyroidism and ophthalmopathy. Whole-study results and caveats: Model predictions of ophthalmopathy came a median approximately 6.8 months before onset. Peripheral blood also featured most of the thyroid clonotypes expanded above 0.001.

Clinical symptoms, serum thyroxine and TRAb, thyroid ultrasound and orbital computed tomography were used for the diagnoses. Trimming left V 5 bases short and J 0 bases short, with 13 bases between. Germline CDR1 SGHAT, CDR2 FQNNGV. The CDR3 totals 15 residues. Template material for amplifying TCR beta CDR3 regions consisted of RNA transcripts. First-round RT-PCR with HTBI primers amplified the TCR CDR3 region. TCRdb reprocessed the multiplex PCR reads via MiXCR and lists one record per CDR3 protein. The table shows about 250,000 distinct CDR3 sequences, with around 24% occurring only once. A single count supports this clonotype. Antigen: not known.

The rearrangement uses TRBV11-2 and TRBJ1-1, with a tentative D call TRBD1 (5 bases). This sequence originates from a woman between 40 and 55 years old with Graves' ophthalmopathy. Sequenced material: blood. CDR3 DNA sequence: TGTGCCAGCAGCAGTATCAGGGTCATGAACACTGAAGCTTTCTTT. This sequence encodes CASSSIRVMNTEAFF.